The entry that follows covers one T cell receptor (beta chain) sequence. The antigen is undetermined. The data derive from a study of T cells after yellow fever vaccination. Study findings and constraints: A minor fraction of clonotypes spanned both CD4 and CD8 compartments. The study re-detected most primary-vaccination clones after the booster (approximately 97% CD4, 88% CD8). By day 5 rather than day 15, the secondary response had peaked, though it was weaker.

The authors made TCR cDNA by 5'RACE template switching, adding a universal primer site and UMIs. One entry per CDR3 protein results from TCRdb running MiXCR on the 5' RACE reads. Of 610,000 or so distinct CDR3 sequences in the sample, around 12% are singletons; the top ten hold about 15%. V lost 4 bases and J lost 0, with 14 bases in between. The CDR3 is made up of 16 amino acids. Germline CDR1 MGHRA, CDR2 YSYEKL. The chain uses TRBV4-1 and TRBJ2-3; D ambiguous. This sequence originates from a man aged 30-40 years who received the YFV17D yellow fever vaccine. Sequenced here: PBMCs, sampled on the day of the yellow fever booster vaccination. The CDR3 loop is CASSPIQASSTDTQYF. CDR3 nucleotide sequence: TGCGCCAGCAGCCCAATTCAAGCCTCTAGCACAGATACGCAGTATTTT.